This TCR beta chain was identified during a study of Tregs in tolerant kidney transplant recipients. Study outcomes and limitations: The most relevant donor-specific Treg TCRbeta repertoire apparently came from expansion with activated donor B cells. The small number of patients limits these findings pending further validation. No direct test of biological reproducibility was done here.

To note about this clone: Its target is unknown.

Unstimulated Tregs (CD4+CD25+CD127-) and CD4+CD25- non-Tregs were sorted from PBMCs. The data were produced by immunoSEQ multiplex PCR, yet TCRdb's version contains in-frame clones alone and is incomplete. The sample records roughly 250,000 clones, roughly 80% being singletons. V lost 0 bases to trimming and J lost 2 bases, with 9 bases between them. The CDR3 sequence is 15 residues long. Germline V gene sequence: CDR1 SGHRS, CDR2 YFSETQ. The specimen was CD4+ T cells from blood. The V and J genes are TRBV5-1 and TRBJ1-3; D gene unclear. The TCR was taken from a human donor in good health. The CDR3 spells CASSLAGLTGNTIYF. CDR3 bases: TGCGCCAGCAGCTTGGCGGGTCTCACTGGAAACACCATATATTTT.